Listed below are T cell receptor beta chains from one sample, sequenced in a study of cytomegalovirus exposure and HLA in healthy donors. Data came from immunoSEQ multiplex PCR; TCRdb stores just in-frame clones and leaves some out. The profile shows 100,000 to 150,000 clones, over 60% of them singletons. The sequenced sample was PBMCs. These receptors all stem from a man aged 18-30 years in good health and CMV-seropositive. CDR3s include the opening cysteine and the closing phenylalanine or tryptophan. The order of the fields is D gene, V gene, clone size, J gene, CDR3 DNA, CDR3 protein. A D gene is named only where the DNA matches it firmly. The listing skips clone size in some rows; elsewhere it reads once, few, many or a size class.

TRBD1,TRBV25-1,few,TRBJ2-5,TGTGCCAGCAGTGAGTGGGGACAGGGGTACGAGACCCAGTACTTC,CASSEWGQGYETQYF
TRBD2,TRBV10-2,.,TRBJ2-3,TGCGCCAGCCCCGCCGGCGGGGGGCTTAGCACAGATACGCAGTATTTT,CASPAGGGLSTDTQYF
.,TRBV10-2,.,TRBJ1-2,TGCGCCAGCGGCGATACTAGGGTCTCCCTCTATGGCTACACCTTC,CASGDTRVSLYGYTF
.,TRBV2,.,TRBJ2-7,TGTGCCAGCAGTCCCACAGGGTCTCCCTCCTACGAGCAGTACTTC,CASSPTGSPSYEQYF
.,TRBV27,.,TRBJ2-2,TGTGCCAGCAGTTTAGGTCTCAGGGTTGGCAACACCGGGGAGCTGTTTTTT,CASSLGLRVGNTGELFF
TRBD1,TRBV7-6,few,TRBJ1-2,TGTGCCAGCAGCCCTCGGGACAGGGCCTATGGCTACACCTTC,CASSPRDRAYGYTF
TRBD1,TRBV27,.,TRBJ1-2,TGTGCCAGCACCCAGACAGGGGGTGGCTATGGCTACACCTTC,CASTQTGGGYGYTF
.,TRBV6-1,.,TRBJ1-2,TGTGCCAGCAGTGAAGGGGGGGGCGGGGTTCTTGGCTACACCTTC,CASSEGGGGVLGYTF
.,TRBV6-1,once,TRBJ2-2,TGTGCCAGCAGTGACAGGGCAGTCGGGGAGCTGTTTTTT,CASSDRAVGELFF
.,TRBV27,few,TRBJ2-3,TGTGCCAGCAGGAAAGGGAGGCGCACAGATACGCAGTATTTT,CASRKGRRTDTQYF
.,TRBV2,few,TRBJ2-2,TGTGCCAGCATTAGGACAGAGAACACCGGGGAGCTGTTTTTT,CASIRTENTGELFF
.,TRBV6-5,medium-sized,TRBJ2-1,TGTGCCAGCAGTTACTCGGACTTGAATGACAATGAGCAGTTCTTC,CASSYSDLNDNEQFF
TRBD1,TRBV29-1,.,TRBJ2-2,TGCAGCGCGGAACAGGGGCCGGGGGAGCTGTTTTTT,CSAEQGPGELFF
TRBD1,TRBV10-2,once,TRBJ2-7,TGCGCCACCTCGGCACAGGGGGTCTACGAGCAGTACTTC,CATSAQGVYEQYF
.,TRBV19,.,TRBJ2-7,TGTGCCAGTAGTCCGACGGGGTACGAGCAGTACTTC,CASSPTGYEQYF
TRBD1,TRBV28,.,TRBJ2-3,TGTGCCAGCAGCAGGGACAGTCGGACGTCAGATACGCAGTATTTT,CASSRDSRTSDTQYF
.,TRBV5-1,.,TRBJ2-2,TGCGCCAGCCTAGGCCCCGGGGAGCTGTTTTTT,CASLGPGELFF
TRBD2,TRBV9,.,TRBJ2-5,TGTGCCAGCAGCGTGGAAAGCGGGGGGGCGGGGGAGACCCAGTACTTC,CASSVESGGAGETQYF
.,TRBV28,.,TRBJ2-5,TGTGCCAGCAGTTTATTCTGGGGCCGGGAGACCCAGTACTTC,CASSLFWGRETQYF
.,TRBV19,.,TRBJ2-1,TGTGCCAGTAGCAAAAGATCGGAGAAGAATGAGCAGTTCTTC,CASSKRSEKNEQFF
.,TRBV6-1,.,TRBJ2-5,TGTGCCAGCAGTGAAGCGACAGCGGAGACCCAGTACTTC,CASSEATAETQYF
.,TRBV7-9,.,TRBJ2-5,TGTGCCAGCAGCCCAGGATCAGGGTCCTTGGGGGAGACCCAGTACTTC,CASSPGSGSLGETQYF
.,TRBV7-8,once,TRBJ1-3,TGTGCCAGCAGCCCCCCGGGAAACACCATATATTTT,CASSPPGNTIYF
.,TRBV25-1,.,TRBJ2-5,TGTGCCAGCAGTGAGATGGGCAGGGCGGAGACCCAGTACTTC,CASSEMGRAETQYF
.,TRBV9,once,TRBJ1-1,TGTGCCAGCAGCCCGCTCAGGGGTTATTGGGGCAAGAACACTGAAGCTTTCTTT,CASSPLRGYWGKNTEAFF
.,TRBV19,.,TRBJ1-5,TGTGCCAGTAGGCAGGACGGGAGTGTCGATCAGCCCCAGCATTTT,CASRQDGSVDQPQHF
TRBD1,TRBV29-1,.,TRBJ1-1,TGCAGCGTAGGATCCTGGCAAGGACAGGGAACTAAAAAAGCTTTCTTT,CSVGSWQGQGTKKAFF
.,TRBV11-2,.,TRBJ2-7,TGTGCCAGCAGCTCACCAGGGCGAATCCACGAGCAGTACTTC,CASSSPGRIHEQYF
TRBD2,TRBV14,.,TRBJ2-5,TGTGCCAGCAGCCCTGGGACTAGCGGCCAGTACTTC,CASSPGTSGQYF
.,TRBV28,.,TRBJ1-2,TGTGCCAGCAGTCCTAACCCGCAGGGTACTGGCGGCTACACCTTC,CASSPNPQGTGGYTF
TRBD1,TRBV27,once,TRBJ1-2,TGTGCCAGCAGTTCGGGACAGGGGGCAAACTATGGCTACACCTTC,CASSSGQGANYGYTF
TRBD1,TRBV30,.,TRBJ1-5,TGTGCCTGGAGTCGAGGACAGGGCGGTCAGCCCCAGCATTTT,CAWSRGQGGQPQHF
.,TRBV5-6,.,TRBJ1-1,TGTGCCAGCGGGGGGAGTGACAGAGAAGCTTTCTTT,CASGGSDREAFF
.,TRBV6-6,.,TRBJ2-1,TGTGCCAGCACCACGGCGGGGACAGTAAATTACAATGAGCAGTTCTTC,CASTTAGTVNYNEQFF
.,TRBV7-9,few,TRBJ1-4,TGTGCCAGCAGACCAGAGGCGCAGACTAATGAAAAACTGTTTTTT,CASRPEAQTNEKLFF
.,TRBV7-8,once,TRBJ2-1,TGTGCCAGCAGCCTGTACCGGGGTTCCTACAATGAGCAGTTCTTC,CASSLYRGSYNEQFF
TRBD1,TRBV11-2,few,TRBJ1-2,TGTGCCAGCAGCGCCGGGACAGGGGTTGGCTATGGCTACACCTTC,CASSAGTGVGYGYTF
TRBD1,TRBV30,.,TRBJ1-5,TGTGCCTCGGGACAGGCTAATCAGCCCCAGCATTTT,CASGQANQPQHF
.,TRBV5-1,.,TRBJ1-2,TGCGCCAGCAGCTCGAGCGTGACCTCTAACTATGGCTACACCTTC,CASSSSVTSNYGYTF
TRBD1,TRBV2,.,TRBJ2-7,TGTGCCAGTCGGACAGGGCTATTCTACGAGCAGTACTTC,CASRTGLFYEQYF
.,TRBV6-5,.,TRBJ1-1,TGTGCCAGCAGTCCGGGATCGAAAGCTTTCTTT,CASSPGSKAFF
.,TRBV18,.,TRBJ1-2,TGTGCCAGCTCACCACCATCAGGGGACGGCTACACCTTC,CASSPPSGDGYTF
.,TRBV7-9,.,TRBJ2-1,TGTGCCAGCAGCTTAGGACAGATTGAGAATGAGCAGTTCTTC,CASSLGQIENEQFF
.,TRBV5-4,few,TRBJ1-1,TGTGCCAGCAGCTTGGCCCGAGCGGGTAGCACTGAAGCTTTCTTT,CASSLARAGSTEAFF
TRBD2,TRBV29-1,.,TRBJ2-1,TGCAGCGTTGAAGATCTCAGCGGGGGGGACGGTGAGCAGTTCTTC,CSVEDLSGGDGEQFF
TRBD2,TRBV5-1,once,TRBJ2-7,TGCGCCAGCAGCTTGGAAGTACGACTAGCGGGTCATTCCTACGAGCAGTACTTC,CASSLEVRLAGHSYEQYF
.,TRBV7-9,.,TRBJ2-7,TGTGCCAGCAGCTTAGCGGAACAGGGCCCAACTACGCGCGAGCAGTACTTC,CASSLAEQGPTTREQYF
TRBD1,TRBV5-1,.,TRBJ1-1,TGCGCCAGCAGCTTGATAGTAGGGGGCGCTAGTGAAGCTTTCTTT,CASSLIVGGASEAFF
.,TRBV5-1,.,TRBJ1-2,TGCGCCAGCAGCGCCTCCAGCGGCTATGGCTACACCTTC,CASSASSGYGYTF
TRBD1,TRBV7-2,.,TRBJ1-5,TGTGCCAGCAGCTTAGACAGGGGACTCGGTCAGCCCCAGCATTTT,CASSLDRGLGQPQHF
.,TRBV7-9,.,TRBJ2-1,TGTGCCAGCAGCCCACGGGACAACACATACAATGAGCAGTTCTTC,CASSPRDNTYNEQFF
TRBD1,TRBV28,.,TRBJ1-3,TGTGCCAGCAGATTGGACAGGGAGGGAAACACCATATATTTT,CASRLDREGNTIYF
TRBD2,TRBV18,.,TRBJ2-7,TGTGCCAGCTCACCAGGGCTAGCGGCCTCCTACGAGCAGTACTTC,CASSPGLAASYEQYF
TRBD2,TRBV6-5,.,TRBJ2-1,TGTGCCAGCAGTTATACTAGCGGGAGGGCCTACGAGCAGTTCTTC,CASSYTSGRAYEQFF
.,TRBV4-1,.,TRBJ2-7,TGCGCCAGCAGCCAATCGTCCGGCAGGGGATACTCCTACGAGCAGTACTTC,CASSQSSGRGYSYEQYF
TRBD1,TRBV2,.,TRBJ2-7,TGTGCCAGCAGTTCGGGACAGGGAAATCTCTACGAGCAGTACTTC,CASSSGQGNLYEQYF